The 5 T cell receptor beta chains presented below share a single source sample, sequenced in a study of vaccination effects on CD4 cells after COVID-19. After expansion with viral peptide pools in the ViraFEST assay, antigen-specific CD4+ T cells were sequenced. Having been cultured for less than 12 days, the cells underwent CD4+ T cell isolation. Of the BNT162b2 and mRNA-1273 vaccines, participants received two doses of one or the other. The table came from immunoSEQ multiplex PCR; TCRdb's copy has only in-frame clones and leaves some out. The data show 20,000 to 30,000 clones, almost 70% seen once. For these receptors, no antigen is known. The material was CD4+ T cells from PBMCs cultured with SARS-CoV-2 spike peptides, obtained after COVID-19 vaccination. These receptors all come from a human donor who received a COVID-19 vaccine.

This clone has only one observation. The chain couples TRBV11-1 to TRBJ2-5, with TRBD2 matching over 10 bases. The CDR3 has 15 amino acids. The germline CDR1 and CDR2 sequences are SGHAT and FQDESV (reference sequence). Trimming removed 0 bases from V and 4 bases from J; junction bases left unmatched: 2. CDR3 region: CASSLASGRRETQYF. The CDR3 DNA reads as TGTGCCAGCAGCTTAGCTAGCGGGAGGAGAGAGACCCAGTACTTC.

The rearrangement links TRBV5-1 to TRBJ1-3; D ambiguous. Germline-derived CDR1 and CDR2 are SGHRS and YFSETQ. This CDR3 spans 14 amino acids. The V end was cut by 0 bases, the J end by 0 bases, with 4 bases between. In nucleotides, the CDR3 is TGCGCCAGCAGCTTGGTTCCCTCTGGAAACACCATATATTTT. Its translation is CASSLVPSGNTIYF.

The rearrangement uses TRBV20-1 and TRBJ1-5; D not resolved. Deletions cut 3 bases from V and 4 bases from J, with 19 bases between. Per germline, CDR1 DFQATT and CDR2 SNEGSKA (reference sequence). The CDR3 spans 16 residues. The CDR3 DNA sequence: TGCAGTGCTAGTCAGATCGTGTCGGGTTTAAATCAGCCCCAGCATTTT. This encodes CSASQIVSGLNQPQHF.

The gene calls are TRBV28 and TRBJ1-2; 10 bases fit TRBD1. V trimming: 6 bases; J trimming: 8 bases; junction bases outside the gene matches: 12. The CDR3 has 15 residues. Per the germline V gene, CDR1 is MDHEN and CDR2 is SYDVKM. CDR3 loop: CASRASQGQGQGYTF. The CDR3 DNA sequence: TGTGCCAGCAGGGCAAGTCAGGGACAGGGGCAAGGCTACACCTTC.

DNA for the CDR3: TGTGCCAGTAGTATCAATTACAACTATGGCTACACCTTC. Its translation is CASSINYNYGYTF. V gene TRBV19 combines with J gene TRBJ1-2; no reliable D call. The CDR3 length is 13 residues. Per germline, CDR1 LNHDA and CDR2 SQIVND (reference sequence). The V end was cut by 3 bases, the J end by 2 bases, with 7 bases between.